The rows below give T cell receptor beta chains drawn from one sample of a study of T cells after posttransplantation cyclophosphamide. Clones were sequenced by immunoSEQ multiplex PCR, and TCRdb holds only the in-frame ones, with some missing. This sample carries some 46,000 clones, none of them present only once. Sequencing input: PBMCs. The receptors originated from a man aged 40-49 years in good health, CMV-negative, and a related stem cell transplant donor. CDR3s include the opening cysteine and the closing phenylalanine or tryptophan. Each record gives: clone size, V gene, J gene, D gene, CDR3 protein, CDR3 DNA. The D gene is left open where the match is weak. Size is stated for part of the rows, as once, few or many counts, or as a class when the clone is expanded.

clone_size: few
v_call: TRBV5-1
j_call: TRBJ2-2
d_call: .
cdr3_aa: CASSWGNTGELFF
cdr3_nt: TGCGCCAGCAGCTGGGGCAACACCGGGGAGCTGTTTTTT

clone_size: many
v_call: TRBV19
j_call: TRBJ1-1
d_call: .
cdr3_aa: CASHIGNTEAFF
cdr3_nt: TGTGCCTCCCACATTGGGAACACTGAAGCTTTCTTT

clone_size: many
v_call: TRBV5-1
j_call: TRBJ2-3
d_call: .
cdr3_aa: CASSFDMGRTDTQYF
cdr3_nt: TGCGCCAGCAGCTTTGATATGGGGCGCACAGATACGCAGTATTTT

clone_size: many
v_call: TRBV7-3
j_call: TRBJ2-1
d_call: TRBD2
cdr3_aa: CASSRYSGTSIDEQFF
cdr3_nt: TGTGCCAGCAGCCGTTACTCCGGGACTAGTATAGATGAGCAGTTCTTC

clone_size: many
v_call: TRBV27
j_call: TRBJ2-7
d_call: .
cdr3_aa: CASSGRGAYEQYF
cdr3_nt: TGTGCCAGCAGTGGGCGGGGAGCGTACGAGCAGTACTTC

clone_size: many
v_call: TRBV19
j_call: TRBJ1-2
d_call: .
cdr3_aa: CASYNPSLYGYTF
cdr3_nt: TGTGCCAGTTATAACCCTAGTCTCTATGGCTACACCTTC

clone_size: many
v_call: TRBV19
j_call: TRBJ2-7
d_call: TRBD1
cdr3_aa: CASSGDRMNYEQYF
cdr3_nt: TGTGCCAGTAGTGGGGACAGGATGAATTACGAGCAGTACTTC

clone_size: many
v_call: TRBV4-2
j_call: TRBJ2-5
d_call: TRBD2
cdr3_aa: CASSQGGGKYF
cdr3_nt: TGTGCCAGCAGCCAAGGCGGGGGAAAGTACTTC

clone_size: many
v_call: TRBV5-1
j_call: TRBJ2-1
d_call: TRBD2
cdr3_aa: CASSLDLAGDRNEQFF
cdr3_nt: TGCGCCAGCAGCTTGGATCTAGCGGGAGATCGGAATGAGCAGTTCTTC

clone_size: .
v_call: TRBV2
j_call: TRBJ1-1
d_call: .
cdr3_aa: CASSASVNTEAFF
cdr3_nt: TGTGCCAGCAGTGCGTCTGTGAACACTGAAGCTTTCTTT

clone_size: many
v_call: TRBV10-3
j_call: TRBJ2-5
d_call: TRBD2
cdr3_aa: CATQAGALQETQYF
cdr3_nt: TGTGCCACGCAAGCGGGAGCCCTCCAAGAGACCCAGTACTTC

clone_size: many
v_call: TRBV5-1
j_call: TRBJ2-2
d_call: .
cdr3_aa: CASSLDGQGNTGELFF
cdr3_nt: TGCGCCAGCAGCTTGGATGGTCAGGGGAATACCGGGGAGCTGTTTTTT

clone_size: many
v_call: TRBV6-1
j_call: TRBJ1-5
d_call: TRBD1
cdr3_aa: CASRDPGGTQPQHF
cdr3_nt: TGTGCCAGCAGGGACCCAGGGGGAACTCAGCCCCAGCATTTT

clone_size: few
v_call: TRBV4-1
j_call: TRBJ2-5
d_call: .
cdr3_aa: CASSQGISSGTSIQGTQYF
cdr3_nt: TGCGCCAGCAGCCAAGGGATTAGCTCAGGGACAAGCATCCAAGGGACCCAGTACTTC

clone_size: many
v_call: TRBV6-5
j_call: TRBJ1-4
d_call: .
cdr3_aa: CASSYGGETNEKLFF
cdr3_nt: TGTGCCAGCAGTTACGGGGGGGAAACTAATGAAAAACTGTTTTTT

clone_size: many
v_call: TRBV5-8
j_call: TRBJ1-4
d_call: .
cdr3_aa: CATKFVGGTNEKLFF
cdr3_nt: TGTGCCACCAAATTCGTCGGGGGAACTAATGAAAAACTGTTTTTT

clone_size: many
v_call: TRBV5-1
j_call: TRBJ2-1
d_call: TRBD2
cdr3_aa: CATSRIAGQEEQFF
cdr3_nt: TGCGCCACCTCGAGGATAGCGGGACAAGAGGAGCAGTTCTTC

clone_size: few
v_call: TRBV7-9
j_call: TRBJ2-1
d_call: TRBD2
cdr3_aa: CASSLVGGGTSEYNEQFF
cdr3_nt: TGTGCCAGCAGCTTAGTAGGGGGCGGGACTAGCGAGTACAATGAGCAGTTCTTC

clone_size: many
v_call: TRBV6-5
j_call: TRBJ1-1
d_call: .
cdr3_aa: CASSYSGQGDTEAFF
cdr3_nt: TGTGCCAGCAGTTACTCCGGGCAGGGTGATACTGAAGCTTTCTTT

clone_size: few
v_call: TRBV6-5
j_call: TRBJ1-1
d_call: .
cdr3_aa: CASSFGTTPNTEAFF
cdr3_nt: TGTGCCAGCAGTTTTGGGACAACCCCGAACACTGAAGCTTTCTTT

clone_size: many
v_call: TRBV30
j_call: TRBJ1-5
d_call: TRBD1
cdr3_aa: CAFRNRGNSNQPQHF
cdr3_nt: TGTGCCTTTAGAAACAGGGGGAACAGCAATCAGCCCCAGCATTTT

clone_size: many
v_call: TRBV19
j_call: TRBJ1-3
d_call: .
cdr3_aa: CAIRSGNTIYF
cdr3_nt: TGTGCCATCAGATCTGGAAACACCATATATTTT

clone_size: many
v_call: TRBV20-1
j_call: TRBJ1-1
d_call: .
cdr3_aa: CSPGGRTEAFF
cdr3_nt: TGCAGCCCCGGGGGTCGGACTGAAGCTTTCTTT

clone_size: many
v_call: TRBV18
j_call: TRBJ2-1
d_call: TRBD1
cdr3_aa: CASSPDAGQGAGEQFF
cdr3_nt: TGTGCCAGCTCTCCGGACGCGGGACAGGGGGCAGGTGAGCAGTTCTTC

clone_size: many
v_call: TRBV27
j_call: TRBJ2-1
d_call: TRBD2
cdr3_aa: CASGTSGGNSYNEQFF
cdr3_nt: TGTGCCAGCGGGACTAGCGGGGGAAATTCCTACAATGAGCAGTTCTTC

clone_size: few
v_call: TRBV27
j_call: TRBJ1-3
d_call: TRBD1
cdr3_aa: CASSFGTGASDTIYF
cdr3_nt: TGTGCCAGCAGTTTTGGGACAGGGGCGTCGGACACCATATATTTT

clone_size: many
v_call: TRBV11-2
j_call: TRBJ2-7
d_call: TRBD1
cdr3_aa: CASSSPDRGFYEQYF
cdr3_nt: TGTGCCAGCAGCAGTCCGGACAGGGGATTCTACGAGCAGTACTTC

clone_size: many
v_call: TRBV5-6
j_call: TRBJ2-7
d_call: TRBD1
cdr3_aa: CASSKTGVDEQYF
cdr3_nt: TGTGCCAGCAGCAAGACAGGGGTGGACGAGCAGTACTTC

clone_size: many
v_call: TRBV5-6
j_call: TRBJ2-7
d_call: .
cdr3_aa: CASSRLTRSNEQYF
cdr3_nt: TGTGCCAGCAGCAGACTAACTAGAAGCAACGAGCAGTACTTC

clone_size: few
v_call: TRBV6-6
j_call: TRBJ1-4
d_call: .
cdr3_aa: CATVSGEGRNEKLFF
cdr3_nt: TGTGCCACCGTTTCGGGGGAGGGCCGAAATGAAAAACTGTTTTTT

clone_size: many
v_call: TRBV5-1
j_call: TRBJ2-3
d_call: .
cdr3_aa: CASQIRQGPDTQYF
cdr3_nt: TGCGCCAGCCAGATTCGGCAGGGTCCCGATACGCAGTATTTT

clone_size: many
v_call: TRBV19
j_call: TRBJ2-2
d_call: .
cdr3_aa: CASSKTQGYTGELFF
cdr3_nt: TGTGCCAGTAGTAAAACTCAGGGTTACACCGGGGAGCTGTTTTTT

clone_size: many
v_call: TRBV7-6
j_call: TRBJ2-7
d_call: .
cdr3_aa: CASSLGQGNSEQYF
cdr3_nt: TGTGCCAGCAGCTTAGGCCAGGGTAACTCCGAGCAGTACTTC

clone_size: many
v_call: TRBV19
j_call: TRBJ1-4
d_call: .
cdr3_aa: CASRRGPTGRSNEKLFF
cdr3_nt: TGTGCCAGTAGGAGAGGTCCAACAGGGCGATCTAATGAAAAACTGTTTTTT

clone_size: many
v_call: TRBV6-1
j_call: TRBJ2-1
d_call: TRBD2
cdr3_aa: CASSEPDGWTSGRHNEQFF
cdr3_nt: TGTGCCAGCAGTGAACCGGACGGATGGACTAGCGGGAGGCACAATGAGCAGTTCTTC

clone_size: few
v_call: TRBV6-1
j_call: TRBJ2-3
d_call: TRBD2
cdr3_aa: CASNPLAGYTDTQYF
cdr3_nt: TGTGCCAGCAACCCTCTAGCGGGGTATACAGATACGCAGTATTTT

clone_size: many
v_call: TRBV10-3
j_call: TRBJ2-3
d_call: TRBD2
cdr3_aa: CAISETGTSGRGSDTQYF
cdr3_nt: TGTGCCATCAGTGAGACCGGGACTAGCGGGAGAGGCTCAGATACGCAGTATTTT

clone_size: many
v_call: TRBV5-6
j_call: TRBJ2-5
d_call: .
cdr3_aa: CASSLVGRHQETQYF
cdr3_nt: TGTGCCAGCAGCTTGGTGGGCCGCCACCAAGAGACCCAGTACTTC

clone_size: .
v_call: TRBV5-4
j_call: TRBJ2-5
d_call: TRBD2
cdr3_aa: CASSTTSGGWAQYF
cdr3_nt: TGTGCCAGCAGCACAACTAGCGGGGGCTGGGCCCAGTACTTC

clone_size: .
v_call: TRBV7-2
j_call: TRBJ2-2
d_call: .
cdr3_aa: CASSLVPGAGELFF
cdr3_nt: TGTGCCAGCAGCTTAGTCCCAGGGGCCGGGGAGCTGTTTTTT

clone_size: many
v_call: TRBV6-1
j_call: TRBJ2-2
d_call: .
cdr3_aa: CASSEQAYTGELFF
cdr3_nt: TGTGCCAGCAGTGAACAGGCCTACACCGGGGAGCTGTTTTTT

clone_size: many
v_call: TRBV5-6
j_call: TRBJ1-1
d_call: .
cdr3_aa: CASSPRPGGEAEAFF
cdr3_nt: TGTGCCAGCAGCCCACGCCCCGGCGGAGAGGCTGAAGCTTTCTTT

clone_size: many
v_call: TRBV11-2
j_call: TRBJ2-2
d_call: .
cdr3_aa: CASRAGGRSGELFF
cdr3_nt: TGTGCCAGCAGAGCCGGGGGAAGGTCCGGGGAGCTGTTTTTT

clone_size: many
v_call: TRBV2
j_call: TRBJ1-1
d_call: .
cdr3_aa: CASHRESDTEAFF
cdr3_nt: TGTGCCAGCCACAGGGAGTCAGACACTGAAGCTTTCTTT

clone_size: many
v_call: TRBV9
j_call: TRBJ2-7
d_call: .
cdr3_aa: CASSFQDITEQYF
cdr3_nt: TGTGCCAGCAGCTTTCAGGACATTACCGAGCAGTACTTC

clone_size: many
v_call: TRBV10-2
j_call: TRBJ1-1
d_call: .
cdr3_aa: CASRGQLNTEAFF
cdr3_nt: TGCGCCAGCAGAGGACAGCTGAACACTGAAGCTTTCTTT

clone_size: few
v_call: TRBV28
j_call: TRBJ2-5
d_call: .
cdr3_aa: CASSYTGTGETQYF
cdr3_nt: TGTGCCAGCAGCTATACAGGAACGGGAGAGACCCAGTACTTC

clone_size: many
v_call: TRBV5-1
j_call: TRBJ1-6
d_call: .
cdr3_aa: CASRYSSLGSSYNSPLHF
cdr3_nt: TGCGCCAGCCGCTACAGTTCACTGGGTAGCTCCTATAATTCACCCCTCCACTTT

clone_size: few
v_call: TRBV2
j_call: TRBJ2-5
d_call: TRBD1
cdr3_aa: CASIVDRVKETQYF
cdr3_nt: TGTGCCAGCATTGTGGACAGGGTAAAAGAGACCCAGTACTTC

clone_size: many
v_call: TRBV18
j_call: TRBJ1-2
d_call: .
cdr3_aa: CASSPTDRSYGYTF
cdr3_nt: TGTGCCAGCTCACCAACCGACAGATCGTATGGCTACACCTTC

clone_size: many
v_call: TRBV9
j_call: TRBJ2-2
d_call: .
cdr3_aa: CASSPHVSEATGELFF
cdr3_nt: TGTGCCAGCAGCCCCCATGTTAGCGAGGCCACCGGGGAGCTGTTTTTT

clone_size: .
v_call: TRBV5-1
j_call: TRBJ2-3
d_call: TRBD2
cdr3_aa: CASSPSLAGSTDTQYF
cdr3_nt: TGCGCCAGCAGCCCTTCTCTAGCGGGGAGCACAGATACGCAGTATTTT

clone_size: many
v_call: TRBV27
j_call: TRBJ2-1
d_call: .
cdr3_aa: CASSNRDGSYNEQFF
cdr3_nt: TGTGCCAGCAGTAACAGGGACGGTTCCTACAATGAGCAGTTCTTC

clone_size: many
v_call: TRBV5-5
j_call: TRBJ1-4
d_call: TRBD1
cdr3_aa: CASSLARDRAIVNEKLFF
cdr3_nt: TGTGCCAGCAGCTTGGCCAGGGACAGGGCCATCGTTAATGAAAAACTGTTTTTT

clone_size: many
v_call: TRBV19
j_call: TRBJ2-2
d_call: TRBD2
cdr3_aa: CASSIELAGEGGELFF
cdr3_nt: TGTGCCAGTAGTATAGAACTAGCGGGAGAGGGCGGGGAGCTGTTTTTT

clone_size: many
v_call: TRBV4-1
j_call: TRBJ1-4
d_call: TRBD1
cdr3_aa: CASRPEDRSREKLFF
cdr3_nt: TGCGCCAGCAGGCCCGAGGACAGGTCTCGTGAAAAACTGTTTTTT

clone_size: many
v_call: TRBV4-2
j_call: TRBJ1-5
d_call: TRBD1
cdr3_aa: CASSQRTGEGNQPQHF
cdr3_nt: TGTGCCAGCAGCCAGCGGACAGGGGAAGGCAATCAGCCCCAGCATTTT

clone_size: many
v_call: TRBV6-1
j_call: TRBJ1-1
d_call: TRBD1
cdr3_aa: CASRTGMNTEAFF
cdr3_nt: TGTGCCAGCAGGACAGGGATGAACACTGAAGCTTTCTTT

clone_size: many
v_call: TRBV11-2
j_call: TRBJ2-1
d_call: .
cdr3_aa: CASSLSGGREQFF
cdr3_nt: TGTGCCAGCAGCTTGTCCGGGGGGCGGGAGCAGTTCTTC